One and the same sample provided the 5 T cell receptor beta chains below, sequenced in a study of CD8 T cells in ankylosing spondylitis. Study outcomes and limitations: Typical of ankylosing spondylitis blood, it appeared, was a TCR beta motif of fewer than ten highly homologous variants.

TCRdb itself ran the 5' RACE reads through MiXCR, one entry per CDR3 protein. The table lists 700,000 to 850,000 distinct CDR3 sequences, roughly 10% of them singletons. Their antigens remain unidentified. The specimen sequenced was blood, either unsorted or a sorted T cell fraction (not recorded which). The receptors stem from a male donor with ankylosing spondylitis.

In this sample, this clonotype turned up many times. The chain carries TRBV6-5 and TRBJ2-7, with 9 positions matching TRBD1. The CDR3 length is 14 residues. Losses at the gene ends were 4 bases for V and 0 bases for J; bases not matched to a gene: 1. Germline CDR1 and CDR2: MNHEY and SVGAGI. CDR3 residues: CASSWDRVSYEQYF. CDR3 nucleotide sequence: TGTGCCAGCAGTTGGGACAGGGTCTCCTACGAGCAGTACTTC.

This clonotype was counted many times. The chain recombines TRBV5-1 with TRBJ2-1, with TRBD2 matching 9 bases. The CDR3 consists of 17 residues. V gave up 0 bases and J gave up 1 base; unmatched junction bases: 5. Per germline, CDR1 SGHRS and CDR2 YFSETQ. The CDR3 DNA reads as TGCGCCAGCAGCTTGGGGCTGGCGGGGGGGTCCTACAATGAGCAGTTCTTC. Translated: CASSLGLAGGSYNEQFF.

The chain combines TRBV21-1 with TRBJ2-3. TRBV21-1 is given as a pseudogene. The CDR3 is 14 amino acids. CDR3 sequence: CASSKSGRTDTQYF. The CDR3 DNA reads as TGTGCCAGCAGCAAGAGCGGGAGAACAGATACGCAGTATTTT.

This sequence joins TRBV25-1 and TRBJ2-7; TRBD2 matches 10 bases. The CDR3 loop spans 15 amino acids. The J segment lost 2 bases and the V segment lost 6 bases, leaving 7 bases of the junction unmatched. Germline CDR1 MGHDK, CDR2 SYGVNS. The CDR3 spells CASSAGTSATYEQYF. As DNA, the CDR3 is TGTGCCAGCAGCGCCGGGACTAGCGCCACCTACGAGCAGTACTTC.

The chain carries TRBV20-1 and TRBJ1-1; TRBD1 aligns across 10 bases. Looked up from germline, CDR1 is DFQATT and CDR2 is SNEGSKA (reference sequence). This CDR3 contains 14 residues. V shed 3 bases, J shed 5 bases, and the junction held 6 bases outside the gene matches. The CDR3 region has the DNA TGCAGTGCTAGGCCGGGACAGGGGTTTACTGAAGCTTTCTTT. Amino acid sequence: CSARPGQGFTEAFF.